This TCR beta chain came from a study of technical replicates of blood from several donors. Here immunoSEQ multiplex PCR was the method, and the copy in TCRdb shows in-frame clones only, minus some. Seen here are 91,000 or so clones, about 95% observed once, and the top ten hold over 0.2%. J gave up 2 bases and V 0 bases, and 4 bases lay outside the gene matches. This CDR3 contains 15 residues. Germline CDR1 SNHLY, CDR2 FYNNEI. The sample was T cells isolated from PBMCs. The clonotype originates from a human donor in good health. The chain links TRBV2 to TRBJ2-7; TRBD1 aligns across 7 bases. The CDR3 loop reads CASSEAGQAAYEQYF. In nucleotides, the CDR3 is TGTGCCAGCAGTGAAGCTGGACAGGCGGCCTACGAGCAGTACTTC.